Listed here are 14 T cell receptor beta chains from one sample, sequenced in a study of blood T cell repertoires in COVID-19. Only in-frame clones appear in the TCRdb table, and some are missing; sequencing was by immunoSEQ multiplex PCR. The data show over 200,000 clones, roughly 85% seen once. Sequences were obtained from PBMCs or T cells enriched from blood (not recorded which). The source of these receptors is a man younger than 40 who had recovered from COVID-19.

The CDR3 here is CASSPRPPPIGGLNTEAFF. The CDR3 nucleotides read TGTGCCAGCAGCCCGCGGCCCCCCCCAATCGGGGGACTAAACACTGAAGCTTTCTTT. The chain is built from TRBV9 and TRBJ1-1, with a possible D match to TRBD1 (5 bases). Deletions cut 4 bases from V and 2 bases from J, with 27 bases between. Germline CDR1 is SGDLS and CDR2 is YYNGEE. The CDR3 consists of 19 residues.

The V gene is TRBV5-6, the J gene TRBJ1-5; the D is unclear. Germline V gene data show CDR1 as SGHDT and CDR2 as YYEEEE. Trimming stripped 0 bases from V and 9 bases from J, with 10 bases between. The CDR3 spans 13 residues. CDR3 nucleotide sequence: TGTGCCAGCAGCTTGGCGGGTGCACGGCCCCAGCATTTT. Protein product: CASSLAGARPQHF.

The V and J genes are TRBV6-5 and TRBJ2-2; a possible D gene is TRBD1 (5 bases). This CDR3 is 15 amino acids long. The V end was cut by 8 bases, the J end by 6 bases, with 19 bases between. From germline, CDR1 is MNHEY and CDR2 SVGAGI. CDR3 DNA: TGTGCCAGCGAACCATTAGGGGTGATGGCCGGGGAGCTGTTTTTT. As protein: CASEPLGVMAGELFF.

The CDR3 loop is CASSRGTGQTTIREKLFF. DNA of the CDR3: TGTGCCAGCAGCCGGGGGACAGGGCAGACAACAATACGTGAAAAACTGTTTTTT. The rearrangement joins TRBV28 to TRBJ1-4, with 9 nucleotides matching TRBD1. Germline V CDR1 and CDR2: MDHEN, SYDVKM. Trimming removed 6 bases from V and 7 bases from J; junction bases left unmatched: 18. This CDR3 region has 18 residues.

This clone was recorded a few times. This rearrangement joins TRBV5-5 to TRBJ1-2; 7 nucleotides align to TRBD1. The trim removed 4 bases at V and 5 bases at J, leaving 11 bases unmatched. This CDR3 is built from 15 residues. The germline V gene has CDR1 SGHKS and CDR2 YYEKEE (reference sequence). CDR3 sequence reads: CASSPDGTAPYGYTF. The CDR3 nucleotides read TGTGCCAGCAGCCCCGATGGGACAGCTCCTTATGGCTACACCTTC.

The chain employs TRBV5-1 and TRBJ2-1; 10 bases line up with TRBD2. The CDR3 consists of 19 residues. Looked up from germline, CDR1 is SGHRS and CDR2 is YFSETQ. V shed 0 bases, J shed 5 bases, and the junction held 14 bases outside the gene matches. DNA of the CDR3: TGCGCCAGCAGCTTGGGGGCTAGCGGGGGATTGGTTACGAACAATGAGCAGTTCTTC. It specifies CASSLGASGGLVTNNEQFF.

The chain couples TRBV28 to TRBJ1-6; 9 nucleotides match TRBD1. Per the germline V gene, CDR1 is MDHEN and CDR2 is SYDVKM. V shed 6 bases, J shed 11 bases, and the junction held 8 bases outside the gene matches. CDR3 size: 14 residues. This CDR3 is CASRFGQGTAPLHF. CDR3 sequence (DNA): TGTGCCAGCAGGTTCGGACAGGGGACGGCACCCCTCCACTTT.

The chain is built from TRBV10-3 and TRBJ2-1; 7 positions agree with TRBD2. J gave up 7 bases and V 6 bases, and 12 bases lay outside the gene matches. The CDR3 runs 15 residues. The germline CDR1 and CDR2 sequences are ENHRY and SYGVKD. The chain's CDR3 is CAISSGTIGSNEQFF. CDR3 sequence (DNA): TGTGCCATCAGCTCCGGGACTATCGGGTCGAATGAGCAGTTCTTC.

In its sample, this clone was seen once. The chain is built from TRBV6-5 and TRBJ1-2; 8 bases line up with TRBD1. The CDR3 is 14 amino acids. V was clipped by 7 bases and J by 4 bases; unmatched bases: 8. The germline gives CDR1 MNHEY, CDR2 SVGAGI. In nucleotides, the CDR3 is TGTGCCAGCATTCACAGGGGGACACTCTATGGCTACACCTTC. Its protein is CASIHRGTLYGYTF.

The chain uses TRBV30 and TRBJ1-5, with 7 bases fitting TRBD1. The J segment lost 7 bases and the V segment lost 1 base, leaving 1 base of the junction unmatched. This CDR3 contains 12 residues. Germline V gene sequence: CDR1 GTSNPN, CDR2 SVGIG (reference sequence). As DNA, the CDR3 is TGTGCCTGGAGTGCCAGGGGGCAGCCCCAGCATTTT. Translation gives CAWSARGQPQHF.

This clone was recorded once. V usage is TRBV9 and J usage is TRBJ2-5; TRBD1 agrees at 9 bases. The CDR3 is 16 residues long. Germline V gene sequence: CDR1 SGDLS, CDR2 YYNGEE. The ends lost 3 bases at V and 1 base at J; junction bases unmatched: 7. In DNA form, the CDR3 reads TGTGCCAGCAGCGATCGGACAGGGGTTGGCCAAGAGACCCAGTACTTC. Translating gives CASSDRTGVGQETQYF.

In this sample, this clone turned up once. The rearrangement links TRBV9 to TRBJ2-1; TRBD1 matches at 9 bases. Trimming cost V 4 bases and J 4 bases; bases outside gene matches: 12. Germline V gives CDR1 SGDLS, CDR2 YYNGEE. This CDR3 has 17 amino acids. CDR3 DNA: TGTGCCAGCAGCCCCCGCGCCGGGACAGGGAAGTACAATGAGCAGTTCTTC. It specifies CASSPRAGTGKYNEQFF.

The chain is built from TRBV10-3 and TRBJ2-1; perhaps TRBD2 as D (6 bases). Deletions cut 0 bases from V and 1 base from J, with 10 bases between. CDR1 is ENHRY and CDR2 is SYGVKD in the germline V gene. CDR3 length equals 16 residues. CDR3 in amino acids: CAISESGGVSYNEQFF. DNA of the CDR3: TGTGCCATCAGTGAGTCTGGCGGGGTATCCTACAATGAGCAGTTCTTC.

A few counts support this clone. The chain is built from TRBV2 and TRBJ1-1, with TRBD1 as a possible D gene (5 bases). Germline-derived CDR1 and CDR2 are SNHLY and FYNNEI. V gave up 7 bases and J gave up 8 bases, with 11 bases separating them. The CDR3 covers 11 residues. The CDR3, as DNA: TGTGCCAGCACAAAGGGGTGGGAAGCTTTCTTT. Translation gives CASTKGWEAFF.